Given below is one T cell receptor (beta chain) in context. Its antigen is not known. Random hexamers were used to reverse transcribe the RNA input (about 0.5 to 1 ug). The immunoSEQ assay covered 54 Vbeta and 13 Jbeta segments for CDR3. TCRdb itself ran the immunoSEQ multiplex PCR reads through MiXCR, one entry per CDR3 protein. This table has tens of thousands of distinct CDR3 sequences, nearly 96% appearing once. Multiple sclerosis controls were treatment-naive patients with stable or active relapsing-remitting disease. TEMRA cells were enriched by FACS, while CD8+ and CD4+ T cells were obtained through a negative isolation that was performed magnetically. CDR3 size: 14 residues. CDR1 SGHTA and CDR2 FQGNSA come from the germline V gene. The V and J ends lost 1 base and 7 bases respectively, with 13 bases between them. The sample belongs to a study of CD8 T cells in Susac syndrome. General study points: It was acknowledged in the study that its TCR sequencing and HLA analysis involved a relatively small number of individuals.

The gene calls are TRBV7-2 and TRBJ1-2; D possibly corresponds to TRBD1 (6 bases). This TCR derives from a human donor with multiple sclerosis. Sequencing used CD4+ T cells from PBMCs. The CDR3 loop is CASSLVPGVVGYTF. The DNA for the CDR3 is TGTGCCAGCAGCTTAGTTCCAGGGGTAGTTGGCTACACCTTC.